This is a list of T cell receptor beta chains from one sample in a study of cytomegalovirus exposure and HLA in healthy donors. Some clones are missing from TCRdb's copy, which holds only in-frame ones; the method was immunoSEQ multiplex PCR. The repertoire consists of over 150,000 clones, with 75% to 90% occurring once and the leading ten covering about 2%. The material sequenced was PBMCs. These receptors originate from a human donor in good health. Both conserved end residues are part of each CDR3. A D gene is named only where the DNA matches it firmly. Part of the rows lack a size; the others show once, few, many or a class for expanded clones.

d_call	clone_size	v_call	j_call	cdr3_aa	cdr3_nt
TRBD1	-	TRBV5-4	TRBJ2-1	CASSTSRTGMEEQFF	TGTGCCAGCAGCACGTCCAGGACAGGGATGGAGGAGCAGTTCTTC
TRBD1	once	TRBV6-6	TRBJ2-6	CASSWTGIGANVLTF	TGTGCCAGCAGTTGGACAGGGATCGGGGCCAACGTCCTGACTTTC
-	-	TRBV6-5	TRBJ2-1	CASTRGNEQFF	TGTGCCAGCACCCGGGGCAATGAGCAGTTCTTC
-	-	TRBV5-1	TRBJ2-2	CASSHMIDTGELFF	TGCGCCAGCAGCCACATGATCGACACCGGGGAGCTGTTTTTT
-	few	TRBV7-9	TRBJ1-3	CASSLAGAGNTIYF	TGTGCCAGCAGCTTAGCAGGGGCTGGAAACACCATATATTTT
TRBD1	-	TRBV19	TRBJ1-4	CASSIVGTGIRGLFF	TGTGCCAGTAGTATCGTTGGGACAGGCATTCGCGGACTGTTTTTT
TRBD2	-	TRBV13	TRBJ2-5	CASSPGTSGQETQYF	TGTGCCAGCAGCCCGGGGACTAGCGGGCAAGAGACCCAGTACTTC
-	-	TRBV7-2	TRBJ1-4	CASSKYTATNEKLFF	TGTGCCAGCAGCAAATACACAGCCACTAATGAAAAACTGTTTTTT
TRBD2	-	TRBV7-9	TRBJ2-1	CASSLVTGTSGLYNEQFF	TGTGCCAGCAGCTTAGTAACCGGGACTAGCGGATTATACAATGAGCAGTTCTTC
-	once	TRBV4-3	TRBJ2-3	CASSQAVTGTGTDTQYF	TGCGCCAGCAGCCAAGCTGTTACCGGGACTGGCACAGATACGCAGTATTTT
-	-	TRBV2	TRBJ2-7	CASTGLSSYEQYF	TGTGCCAGCACAGGGCTCTCCTCCTACGAGCAGTACTTC
-	-	TRBV5-6	TRBJ1-2	CVSSLSAEANYGYTF	TGTGTCAGCAGCTTGTCGGCAGAGGCTAACTATGGCTACACCTTC
-	few	TRBV4-3	TRBJ2-4	CASSQGMGLSDIQYF	TGCGCCAGCAGCCAAGGGATGGGCCTCTCGGACATTCAGTACTTC
TRBD2	-	TRBV4-1	TRBJ2-7	CASSHPGTSDYEQYF	TGCGCCAGCAGCCACCCCGGGACTAGCGATTACGAGCAGTACTTC
TRBD2	-	TRBV7-9	TRBJ2-1	CASSDLAGGIYNEQFF	TGTGCCAGCAGCGATTTAGCGGGGGGAATCTACAATGAGCAGTTCTTC
-	-	TRBV15	TRBJ2-3	CATSRDSPWDTQYF	TGTGCCACCAGCAGGGACAGCCCTTGGGATACGCAGTATTTT
-	few	TRBV6-5	TRBJ2-7	CASSYTGIYEQYF	TGTGCCAGCAGTTACACAGGGATCTACGAGCAGTACTTC
TRBD1	-	TRBV4-3	TRBJ1-1	CASSPSAGTGLQAFF	TGCGCCAGCAGCCCATCAGCGGGGACAGGGCTCCAAGCTTTCTTT
-	-	TRBV27	TRBJ2-1	CASSLIRATSTDEQFF	TGTGCCAGCAGTTTAATTCGGGCCACTAGCACTGATGAGCAGTTCTTC
-	-	TRBV9	TRBJ1-1	CASSARYRVLNTEAFF	TGTGCCAGCAGCGCCCGTTACAGGGTCTTGAACACTGAAGCTTTCTTT
TRBD1	-	TRBV18	TRBJ1-2	CASSPGQGSNYGYTF	TGTGCCAGCTCACCAGGACAGGGGTCTAACTATGGCTACACCTTC
-	-	TRBV2	TRBJ1-2	CASSKGVNHYGYTF	TGTGCCAGCAGCAAAGGGGTGAATCACTATGGCTACACCTTC
-	-	TRBV9	TRBJ2-1	CASSEQPGIYNEQFF	TGTGCCAGCAGCGAACAACCAGGGATTTACAATGAGCAGTTCTTC
TRBD2	-	TRBV6-4	TRBJ2-2	CASSKTGLPSGELFF	TGTGCCAGCAGCAAAACGGGACTACCATCCGGGGAGCTGTTTTTT
TRBD1	-	TRBV6-1	TRBJ2-7	CASSAGTAYSYEQYF	TGTGCCAGCAGTGCCGGGACAGCTTACTCCTACGAGCAGTACTTC
-	-	TRBV11-3	TRBJ1-4	CASSLRQAGDEKLFF	TGTGCCAGCAGCTTACGACAGGCGGGGGATGAAAAACTGTTTTTT
-	-	TRBV6-5	TRBJ2-3	CASSRDSPSTDTQYF	TGTGCCAGCAGTCGAGACAGCCCTAGCACAGATACGCAGTATTTT
-	-	TRBV7-2	TRBJ1-1	CASSLGSGYTEAFF	TGTGCCAGCAGCTTAGGTTCAGGGTACACTGAAGCTTTCTTT
TRBD1	-	TRBV2	TRBJ1-2	CASKTGVVVGYTF	TGTGCCAGCAAAACAGGGGTGGTAGTCGGCTACACCTTC
-	-	TRBV4-2	TRBJ2-7	CASSQPTDRGSSYEQYF	TGTGCCAGCAGCCAACCAACGGACAGAGGGAGCTCCTACGAGCAGTACTTC
TRBD1	-	TRBV5-1	TRBJ2-5	CASSKGDRMDGETQYF	TGCGCCAGCAGCAAAGGGGACAGGATGGACGGAGAGACCCAGTACTTC
TRBD1	-	TRBV2	TRBJ1-1	CASNNPGGTNTEAFF	TGTGCCAGCAATAATCCAGGGGGCACGAACACTGAAGCTTTCTTT
TRBD2	-	TRBV5-8	TRBJ2-7	CASSLVGRAGTF	TGTGCCAGCAGCTTAGTCGGGCGAGCGGGGACCTTC
TRBD1	-	TRBV7-2	TRBJ2-7	CASSYRGQISYEQYF	TGTGCCAGCAGCTATAGGGGACAGATCTCCTACGAGCAGTACTTC
TRBD1	-	TRBV12-5	TRBJ1-4	CASGPGTGYIYPEKLFF	TGTGCTAGTGGGCCCGGGACAGGGTATATTTATCCCGAAAAACTGTTTTTT
TRBD1	-	TRBV6-5	TRBJ2-7	CASSYARGPSSYEQYF	TGTGCCAGCAGTTACGCCAGGGGGCCTAGCTCCTACGAGCAGTACTTC
-	-	TRBV5-6	TRBJ1-1	CASSIGQCEAFF	TGTGCCAGCAGCATTGGACAATGTGAAGCTTTCTTT
TRBD2	few	TRBV5-1	TRBJ2-5	CASSFTTSGGAQETQYF	TGCGCCAGCAGCTTTACGACTAGCGGGGGAGCTCAAGAGACCCAGTACTTC
TRBD1	once	TRBV18	TRBJ1-1	CASSPDRVLFF	TGTGCCAGCTCTCCGGACAGGGTGTTATTCTTT
-	-	TRBV14	TRBJ1-2	CASSQDGRQGYTF	TGTGCCAGCAGCCAAGATGGCAGACAAGGCTACACCTTC
-	-	TRBV7-9	TRBJ1-1	CASSLALSGNTEAFF	TGTGCCAGCAGCTTAGCGCTTTCCGGGAACACTGAAGCTTTCTTT
-	-	TRBV13	TRBJ1-2	CASSAQTVSYGYTF	TGTGCCAGCAGCGCCCAAACAGTTAGCTATGGCTACACCTTC
TRBD2	few	TRBV10-3	TRBJ2-5	CAISEGSTSGRETQYF	TGTGCCATCAGTGAGGGATCGACTAGCGGTCGAGAGACCCAGTACTTC
-	-	TRBV5-8	TRBJ1-2	CASSPERDLGYTF	TGTGCCAGCAGCCCCGAGAGGGATTTGGGCTACACCTTC
-	-	TRBV19	TRBJ1-5	CASSINSLSNQPQHF	TGTGCCAGTAGTATAAACAGCCTTAGCAATCAGCCCCAGCATTTT
TRBD1	-	TRBV11-2	TRBJ1-2	CASSIDRVNYGYTF	TGTGCCAGCAGCATCGACAGGGTAAACTATGGCTACACCTTC
TRBD2	-	TRBV10-3	TRBJ2-3	CAFNKASGGAKPDTQYF	TGTGCCTTCAATAAGGCTAGCGGGGGGGCAAAGCCAGATACGCAGTATTTT
-	-	TRBV7-2	TRBJ1-5	CASSPRSNQPQHF	TGTGCCAGCAGCCCCCGGAGCAATCAGCCCCAGCATTTT
-	-	TRBV5-6	TRBJ1-4	CASSFGQPNEKLFF	TGTGCCAGCAGCTTCGGACAGCCTAATGAAAAACTGTTTTTT